This entry concerns a single T cell receptor (beta chain). This sample was included in a study of beta chain features in type 1 diabetes. Across the whole study: The patients were much like the healthy donors in age, gender and cell yields.

V lost 3 bases and J lost 1, with 6 bases in between. The CDR3 is 13 amino acids. The germline V gene has CDR1 SNHLY and CDR2 FYNNEI. Markers CD45RO/CCR7/CD25/CD127/CD95/CD27 served to sort CD4+ naive, central memory, regulatory and stem cell-like memory cells. The isolated RNA, all of it, was reverse transcribed, so expressed TCRB transcripts were what got sequenced. Read counts averaged around 3.9 million for samples of naive, central memory and regulatory T cells. Repertoires were generated with immunoSEQ multiplex PCR, while TCRdb's copy carries only in-frame clones and drops some. The data show under 450,000 clones, approximately 14% seen once.

The sample taken for sequencing was naive CD4+ T cells from blood. This sequence was found in a man aged 30 to 45 in good health. This chain connects TRBV2 to TRBJ1-1; D remains unclear. DNA of the CDR3: TGTGCCAGCAGTGATATCAGGAACACTGAAGCTTTCTTT. This translates into CASSDIRNTEAFF.